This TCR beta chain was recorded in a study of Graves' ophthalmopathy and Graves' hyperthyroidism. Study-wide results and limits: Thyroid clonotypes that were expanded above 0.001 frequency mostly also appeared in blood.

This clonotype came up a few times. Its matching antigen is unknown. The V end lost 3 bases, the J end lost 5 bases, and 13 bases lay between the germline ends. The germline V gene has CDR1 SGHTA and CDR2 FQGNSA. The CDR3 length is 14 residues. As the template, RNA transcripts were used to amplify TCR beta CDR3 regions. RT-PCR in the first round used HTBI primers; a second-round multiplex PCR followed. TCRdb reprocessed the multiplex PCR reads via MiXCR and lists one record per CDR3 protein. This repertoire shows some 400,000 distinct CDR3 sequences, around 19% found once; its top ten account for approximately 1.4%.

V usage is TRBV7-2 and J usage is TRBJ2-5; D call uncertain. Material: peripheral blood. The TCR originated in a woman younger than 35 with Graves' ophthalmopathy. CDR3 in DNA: TGTGCCAGCAGCTTCATAAGGGCCTGGGAGACCCAGTACTTC. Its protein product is CASSFIRAWETQYF.